This T cell receptor (beta chain) emerged from a study of T cell repertoires in cytomegalovirus infection. General study findings and limits: CMV-specific TCR beta clonotypes restricted by HLA-C dominated the ex vivo response.

The CDR3 is 15 amino acids. Germline V gene sequence: CDR1 SGHAT, CDR2 FQNNGV. Trimming pared 5 bases from V and 2 bases from J, leaving 15 bases between. TCRdb ran MiXCR on the reads and lists one entry per CDR3 protein. The sample shows approximately 500,000 distinct CDR3 sequences, around 10% of them seen only once. This clonotype was recorded at least ten times. Its antigen is not identified. The chain uses TRBV11-2 and TRBJ2-5; possibly TRBD2 for D (6 bases). The receptor was derived from a human donor in good health (CMV status not recorded). Some clones in this sample may be carry-over from other donors' samples. Sequencing used PBMCs. CDR3 sequence reads: CASSASLAGQETQYF. In DNA form, the CDR3 reads TGTGCCAGCAGCGCCTCCCTGGCGGGACAAGAGACCCAGTACTTC.